This record covers a single T cell receptor (beta chain). The data were taken from a study of blood T cell repertoires in COVID-19. Whole-study context: Nucleic acid was either cDNA or gDNA, and it came from T cells, B-cell-depleted T cells, or PBMCs.

Using immunoSEQ multiplex PCR, the repertoire was profiled, and TCRdb retains in-frame clones only, with some absent. The table includes 100,000 or so clones, more than 80% detected once. This CDR3 has 14 residues. Trimming pared 7 bases from V and 2 bases from J, leaving 15 bases between. Germline loops: CDR1 MDHEN, CDR2 SYDVKM. Material for sequencing was peripheral blood. The TCR comes from a human donor in a cohort sampled during active COVID-19. The gene calls are TRBV28 and TRBJ2-7; a possible D gene is TRBD2 (7 bases). The CDR3 DNA reads as TGTGCCAGCATCAGCGGGACATCCGCCTACGAGCAGTACTTC. Residues: CASISGTSAYEQYF.